These T cell receptor beta chains were read from a single sample in a study of T cells expressing NK-cell markers. One entry per CDR3 protein, without DNA, is what TCRdb gives after re-calling the 5' RACE reads. This sample's clone table lists 130,000 to 150,000 distinct CDR3 sequences. Sequencing input: blood T cells: a sorted CD56 or NKG2C T cell subset, CD4+ or CD8+ T cells, or bulk PBMC T cells (not recorded which). The source of these receptors is a man younger than 35 in good health. The CDR3 runs from the conserved cysteine through the conserved F or W. Fields, in order: J gene, V gene, CDR3 protein.

j_call: TRBJ2-1; v_call: TRBV20-1; cdr3_aa: CSADTPDRGISNEQFF
j_call: TRBJ2-1; v_call: TRBV12-3/TRBV12-4; cdr3_aa: CASSPGGLAGVRWSEQFF
j_call: TRBJ2-1; v_call: TRBV6-1; cdr3_aa: CASSTDWEDNEQFF
j_call: TRBJ2-1; v_call: TRBV12-3/TRBV12-4; cdr3_aa: CASSLTLAVNNEQFF
j_call: TRBJ2-4; v_call: TRBV6-1; cdr3_aa: CASSELVIAKNIQYF
j_call: TRBJ2-2; v_call: TRBV24-1; cdr3_aa: CATSDGDVDTGELFF
j_call: TRBJ1-4; v_call: TRBV6-6; cdr3_aa: CASSSTGNEKLFF
j_call: TRBJ1-1; v_call: TRBV29-1; cdr3_aa: CSVEKGSNTEAFF
j_call: TRBJ2-5; v_call: TRBV5-6; cdr3_aa: CASSLPGIRETQYF
j_call: TRBJ2-1; v_call: TRBV6-5; cdr3_aa: CASSYNGREQFF
j_call: TRBJ2-1; v_call: TRBV2; cdr3_aa: CASRKDTGVGDGYNEQFF
j_call: TRBJ2-1; v_call: TRBV28; cdr3_aa: CASSLVGQGAVSGRAFDEQFF
j_call: TRBJ1-5; v_call: TRBV9; cdr3_aa: CASSVGGGNQPQHF
j_call: TRBJ2-1; v_call: TRBV27; cdr3_aa: CASSLTGDHEQFF
j_call: TRBJ2-3; v_call: TRBV20-1; cdr3_aa: CSARVIGGWTDTQYF
j_call: TRBJ2-3; v_call: TRBV5-1; cdr3_aa: CASSLANLGPQGTDTQYF
j_call: TRBJ2-1; v_call: TRBV9; cdr3_aa: CASSETSGKGNEQFF
j_call: TRBJ2-7; v_call: TRBV5-6; cdr3_aa: CASSWMEFSYEQYF
j_call: TRBJ2-3; v_call: TRBV5-1; cdr3_aa: CASSLAWSDTQYF
j_call: TRBJ1-4; v_call: TRBV4-1; cdr3_aa: CASSLWDRGGEKLFF
j_call: TRBJ1-3; v_call: TRBV7-9; cdr3_aa: CASSSSGHLSSGNTIYF
j_call: TRBJ2-2; v_call: TRBV24-1; cdr3_aa: CATSDPADSTGELFF
j_call: TRBJ2-3; v_call: TRBV13; cdr3_aa: CASSLGGRLTDTQYF
j_call: TRBJ2-1; v_call: TRBV7-8; cdr3_aa: CASSFLPAPGQFF